These 23 T cell receptor beta chains were sequenced from one sample in a study of blood T cell repertoires in COVID-19. Sequencing was performed with immunoSEQ multiplex PCR; in TCRdb, only in-frame clones are kept and a portion is missing. The sample holds approximately 330,000 clones; around 85% are singletons and the top ten take about 4.2%. The source material was PBMCs or T cells enriched from blood (not recorded which). Receptors originate from a woman between 35 and 50 years old with acute COVID-19.

About this clone itself: Other DNA sequences in this sample translate to the same CDR3. The chain links TRBV18 to TRBJ1-5; 7 bases fit TRBD1. Germline lookup yields CDR1 KGHSH and CDR2 LQKENI. The CDR3 has 16 residues. The V gene end was trimmed by 0 bases and the J gene end by 2 bases; junction bases not matched to a gene: 4. The CDR3, as DNA: TGTGCCAGCTCACCACCCGGCCAGGGGGGCAATCAGCCCCAGCATTTT. The encoded protein is CASSPPGQGGNQPQHF.

The chain employs TRBV19 and TRBJ1-3, with 8 bases fitting TRBD1. Germline values: CDR1 LNHDA, CDR2 SQIVND (reference sequence). The CDR3 spans 16 residues. Trimming at V came to 5 bases and at J to 1 base, leaving 7 bases not matched to a gene. The CDR3 sequence is CASSFTDRGSGNTIYF. The CDR3 DNA reads as TGTGCCAGTAGTTTTACAGACAGGGGATCTGGAAACACCATATATTTT.

The V and J genes are TRBV9 and TRBJ1-6; D perhaps matches TRBD1 (6 bases). This CDR3 spans 16 amino acids. V dropped 0 bases and J dropped 7 bases, with 14 bases sitting between them. Germline V CDR1 and CDR2: SGDLS, YYNGEE. The CDR3 bases are TGTGCCAGCAGCGTAGCTACAGGGCCGGTGAATTCACCCCTCCACTTT. This sequence encodes CASSVATGPVNSPLHF.

This chain joins TRBV28 and TRBJ1-2; TRBD1 is a possible D gene (5 bases). Germline CDR1 reads MDHEN; CDR2 reads SYDVKM. The CDR3 is made up of 14 amino acids. Trimming shortened V by 4 bases and J by 4 bases, and 13 bases separated the two germline ends. CDR3 region: CASSSQPGFYGYTF. CDR3 nucleotide sequence: TGTGCCAGCAGTTCCCAACCAGGGTTCTATGGCTACACCTTC.

This sequence joins TRBV20-1 and TRBJ1-2, with D possibly TRBD1 on 6 matching bases. Per germline, CDR1 DFQATT and CDR2 SNEGSKA (reference sequence). V was shortened by 3 bases and J by 6 bases, with 11 bases between the two germline ends. The CDR3 consists of 12 residues. CDR3 protein: CSASNRENGYTF. Here the CDR3 DNA reads TGCAGTGCTAGTAACAGGGAGAATGGCTACACCTTC.

This chain joins TRBV7-9 and TRBJ2-1; TRBD1 matches at 9 bases. Per germline, CDR1 SEHNR and CDR2 FQNEAQ (reference sequence). The V and J ends lost 5 bases and 7 bases, in that order; junction bases with no gene match: 9. The CDR3 has 15 amino acids. This chain's CDR3 is CASSTAGQGGNEQFF. The CDR3 nucleotides are TGTGCCAGCAGCACCGCGGGACAGGGAGGGAATGAGCAGTTCTTC.

The chain joins TRBV27 to TRBJ2-7; TRBD2 aligns across 8 bases. This CDR3 contains 15 residues. The V segment lost 6 bases and the J segment 2 bases; nucleotides outside the gene matches: 9. Germline-derived CDR1 and CDR2 are MNHEY and SMNVEV (reference sequence). The CDR3, as DNA: TGTGCCAGCAGGCACGCTAGCGGGCCTACCTACGAGCAGTACTTC. This gives the protein CASRHASGPTYEQYF.

J is TRBJ2-1 and V is TRBV4-1; 8 bases agree with TRBD2. The CDR3 extends over 16 amino acids. V was pared by 2 bases and J by 6 bases, with 9 bases of the junction left unmatched. Germline CDR1 reads MGHRA; CDR2 reads YSYEKL. Here the CDR3 reads CASSQLGLVGFNEQFF. CDR3 coding DNA: TGCGCCAGCAGCCAATTGGGACTAGTGGGGTTCAATGAGCAGTTCTTC.

About this clone: An end of the junction differs from the germline gene, which may be a read error. The genes are TRBV27 and TRBJ1-2, with TRBD1 matching over 8 bases. The germline V gene encodes CDR1 MNHEY and CDR2 SMNVEV (reference sequence). This CDR3 comprises 9 residues. Here the CDR3 reads CASSFGQGF. The CDR3 DNA sequence: TGTGCCAGCAGTTTCGGACAGGGCTTC.

The chain is built from TRBV10-2 and TRBJ2-7; 7 bases agree with TRBD2. Trimming cost V 7 bases and J 6 bases; bases outside gene matches: 15. CDR1 and CDR2 from the germline V gene are WSHSY and SAAADI. The CDR3 totals 15 residues. The CDR3 DNA is TGCGCCAGCACCTCACATTCCGGGACTATGCCCGAGCAGTACTTC. It specifies CASTSHSGTMPEQYF.

The J gene is TRBJ2-1, the V gene TRBV9, with 9 bases lining up with TRBD2. V trimming: 0 bases; J trimming: 3 bases; junction bases outside the gene matches: 4. The V gene's germline CDR1 is SGDLS and CDR2 YYNGEE. The CDR3 is made up of 16 amino acids. This CDR3 reads CASSVESSGNYNEQFF. CDR3 coding DNA: TGTGCCAGCAGCGTAGAGTCTAGCGGGAACTACAATGAGCAGTTCTTC.

The genes are TRBV7-2 and TRBJ2-1, with 8 bases identical to TRBD2. J was trimmed by 5 bases and V by 2 bases; bases with no gene match: 5. There are 15 residues in the CDR3. The germline gives CDR1 SGHTA, CDR2 FQGNSA. This CDR3 reads CASSLWPGGDNEQFF. The CDR3, as DNA: TGTGCCAGCAGCTTATGGCCGGGGGGGGACAATGAGCAGTTCTTC.

CDR3 coding DNA: TGTGCCAGTAGTATATGGGGGGACACTGAAGCTTTCTTT. Translation: CASSIWGDTEAFF. The gene calls are TRBV19 and TRBJ1-1; D is possibly TRBD1 (5 bases). Germline V CDR1 and CDR2: LNHDA, SQIVND (reference sequence). Trimming stripped 2 bases from V and 3 bases from J, with 7 bases between. This CDR3 is 13 amino acids long.

The V call is TRBV18, the J call TRBJ2-7; 8 nucleotides match TRBD2. V lost 3 bases to trimming and J lost 0 bases; unmatched junction nucleotides: 4. From germline, CDR1 is KGHSH and CDR2 LQKENI. CDR3 size: 15 residues. This CDR3 reads CASSPAGGFSYEQYF. CDR3 bases: TGTGCCAGCTCACCCGCGGGAGGATTCTCCTACGAGCAGTACTTC.

This rearrangement joins TRBV19 to TRBJ1-1; TRBD1 is a possible D gene (5 bases). V dropped 3 bases and J dropped 8 bases, with 7 bases sitting between them. The CDR3 length is 11 residues. In germline, CDR1 is LNHDA, CDR2 SQIVND (reference sequence). The CDR3 DNA reads as TGTGCCAGTAGTATCGACAGAGAAGCTTTCTTT. This codes for CASSIDREAFF.

J is TRBJ1-2 and V is TRBV10-3; D is unresolved. V was trimmed by 6 bases and J by 10 bases, leaving 15 bases between them. Germline CDR1 reads ENHRY; CDR2 reads SYGVKD. This CDR3 has 12 residues. CDR3 protein: CAIRAPGSDYTF. The CDR3 DNA reads as TGTGCCATCAGGGCCCCGGGTAGTGACTACACCTTC.

The chain joins TRBV9 to TRBJ2-1, with 8 bases lining up with TRBD2. Germline CDR1 SGDLS, CDR2 YYNGEE. The CDR3 covers 18 residues. V shed 0 bases and J 3 bases; nucleotides not matched to a gene: 11. The chain's CDR3 is CASSVGSGRGGVYNEQFF. The CDR3 DNA reads TGTGCCAGCAGCGTAGGGAGTGGACGGGGGGGCGTCTACAATGAGCAGTTCTTC.

This chain joins TRBV3-1 (or the pseudogene TRBV3-2) and TRBJ2-3, with D possibly being TRBD2 (6 bases). The germline CDR1 and CDR2 sequences are LGHDT and YNNKEL (reference sequence). This CDR3 contains 15 residues. The germline V and J ends were trimmed by 1 base and 1 base, with 9 bases remaining between them. CDR3: CASSQGGAGTDTQYF. The CDR3, as DNA: TGTGCCAGCAGCCAAGGCGGGGCGGGCACAGATACGCAGTATTTT.

The chain has TRBV2 and TRBJ2-1; TRBD2 aligns across 9 bases. The V and J ends lost 4 bases and 6 bases, in that order; junction bases with no gene match: 10. The CDR3 extends over 16 amino acids. Germline V gene data show CDR1 as SNHLY and CDR2 as FYNNEI. CDR3 sequence reads: CASSGALAGISNEQFF. Here the CDR3 DNA reads TGTGCCAGCAGTGGGGCACTAGCGGGCATTTCCAATGAGCAGTTCTTC.

This clone was picked up one time. The chain joins TRBV28 to TRBJ1-5; D possibly corresponds to TRBD1 (5 bases). There are 17 residues in the CDR3. Germline-derived CDR1 and CDR2 are MDHEN and SYDVKM. Trimming removed 5 bases from V and 4 bases from J, with 21 bases in between. The CDR3 region has the DNA TGTGCCAGCAGTCTCCTACCGCTAGGGGAGGGGAATCAGCCCCAGCATTTT. Protein product: CASSLLPLGEGNQPQHF.

This clone came up once. The chain carries TRBV6-5 and TRBJ1-2; 7 bases map to TRBD1. The length of the CDR3 is 13 residues. Germline values: CDR1 MNHEY, CDR2 SVGAGI. The V gene end was trimmed by 4 bases and the J gene end by 6 bases; junction bases not matched to a gene: 5. CDR3 DNA sequence: TGTGCCAGCAGTTGGACAGGTCGGGATGGCTACACCTTC. Translation gives CASSWTGRDGYTF.

The V and J genes are TRBV5-1 and TRBJ1-4; D is perhaps TRBD1 (5 bases). The CDR3 consists of 17 residues. The germline V gene has CDR1 SGHRS and CDR2 YFSETQ. Deletions cut 2 bases from V and 1 base from J, with 15 bases between. Written as DNA, the CDR3 is TGCGCCAGCAGCTTCGGACAAACTGGGGTAACTAATGAAAAACTGTTTTTT. Translating gives CASSFGQTGVTNEKLFF.

The rearrangement joins TRBV6-6 to TRBJ2-7; 7 bases match TRBD1. The CDR3 loop spans 14 amino acids. CDR1 is MNHNY and CDR2 is SVGAGI in the germline V gene (reference sequence). V lost 9 bases to trimming and J lost 4 bases; unmatched junction nucleotides: 12. Here the CDR3 reads CASRRGQASYEQYF. CDR3 nucleotide sequence: TGTGCCAGTAGGAGAGGACAGGCCTCTTACGAGCAGTACTTC.